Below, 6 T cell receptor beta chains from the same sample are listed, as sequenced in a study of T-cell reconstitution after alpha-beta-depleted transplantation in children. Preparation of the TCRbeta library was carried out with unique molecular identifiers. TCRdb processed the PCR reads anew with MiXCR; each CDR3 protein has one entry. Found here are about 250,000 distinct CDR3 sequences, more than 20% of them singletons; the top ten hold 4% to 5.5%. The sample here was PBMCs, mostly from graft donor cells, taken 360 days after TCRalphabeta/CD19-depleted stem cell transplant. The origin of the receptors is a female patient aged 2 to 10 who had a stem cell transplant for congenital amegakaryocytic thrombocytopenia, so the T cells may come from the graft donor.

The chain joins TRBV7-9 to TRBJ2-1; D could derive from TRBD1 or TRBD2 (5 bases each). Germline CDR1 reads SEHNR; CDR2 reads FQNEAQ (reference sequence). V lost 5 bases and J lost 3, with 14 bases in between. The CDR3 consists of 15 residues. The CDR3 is CASSSTRGYYNEQFF. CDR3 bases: TGTGCCAGCAGCAGCACGAGGGGATACTACAATGAGCAGTTCTTC.

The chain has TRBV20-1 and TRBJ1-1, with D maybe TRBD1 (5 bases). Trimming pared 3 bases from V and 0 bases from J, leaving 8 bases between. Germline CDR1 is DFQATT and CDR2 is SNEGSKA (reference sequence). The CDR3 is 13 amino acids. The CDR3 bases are TGCAGTGCTAGGGGGACTTTGAACACTGAAGCTTTCTTT. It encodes CSARGTLNTEAFF.

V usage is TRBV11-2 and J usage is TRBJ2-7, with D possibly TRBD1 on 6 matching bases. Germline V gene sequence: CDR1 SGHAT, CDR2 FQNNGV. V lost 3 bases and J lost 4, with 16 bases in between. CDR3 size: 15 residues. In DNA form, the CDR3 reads TGTGCCAGCAGCTTGTTTTTGGGGGCCGGGTACGAGCAGTACTTC. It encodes CASSLFLGAGYEQYF.

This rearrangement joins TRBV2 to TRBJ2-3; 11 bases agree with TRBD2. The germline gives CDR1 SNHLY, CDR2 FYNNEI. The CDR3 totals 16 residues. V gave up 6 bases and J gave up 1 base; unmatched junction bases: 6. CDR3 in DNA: TGTGCCAGCAGCAAACTAGCGGGAGAAGGCACAGATACGCAGTATTTT. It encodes CASSKLAGEGTDTQYF.

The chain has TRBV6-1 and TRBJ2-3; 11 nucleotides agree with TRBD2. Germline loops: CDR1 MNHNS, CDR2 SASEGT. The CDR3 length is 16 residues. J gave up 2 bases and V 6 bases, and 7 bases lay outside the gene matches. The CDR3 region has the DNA TGTGCCAGCAGGTCCATGACTAGCGGGGCCACAGATACGCAGTATTTT. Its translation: CASRSMTSGATDTQYF.

The CDR3: CASSPQESSYEQYF. CDR3 sequence (DNA): TGCGCCAGCAGCCCTCAAGAGTCTTCCTACGAGCAGTACTTC. The rearrangement joins TRBV4-1 to TRBJ2-7; D unclear. From germline, CDR1 is MGHRA and CDR2 YSYEKL. V dropped 4 bases and J dropped 1 base, with 11 bases sitting between them. The CDR3 runs to 14 residues.